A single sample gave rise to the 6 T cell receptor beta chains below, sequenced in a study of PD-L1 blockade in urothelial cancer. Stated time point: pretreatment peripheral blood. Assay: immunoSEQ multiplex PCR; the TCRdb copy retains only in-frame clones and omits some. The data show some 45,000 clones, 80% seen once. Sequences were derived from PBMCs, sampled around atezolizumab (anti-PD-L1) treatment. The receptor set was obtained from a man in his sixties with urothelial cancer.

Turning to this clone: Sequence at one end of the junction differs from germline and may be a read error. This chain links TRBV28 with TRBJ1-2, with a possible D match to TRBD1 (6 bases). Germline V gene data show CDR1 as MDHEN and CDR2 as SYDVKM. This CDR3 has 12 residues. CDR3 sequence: CTSSSNRVGYTF. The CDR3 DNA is TGTACCAGCAGTTCTAACAGGGTTGGCTACACCTTC.

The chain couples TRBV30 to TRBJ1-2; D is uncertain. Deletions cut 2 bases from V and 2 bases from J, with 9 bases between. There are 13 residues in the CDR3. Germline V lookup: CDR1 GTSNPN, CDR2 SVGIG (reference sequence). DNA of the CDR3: TGTGCCTGGAGTAGGTCGGGGAACTATGGCTACACCTTC. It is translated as CAWSRSGNYGYTF.

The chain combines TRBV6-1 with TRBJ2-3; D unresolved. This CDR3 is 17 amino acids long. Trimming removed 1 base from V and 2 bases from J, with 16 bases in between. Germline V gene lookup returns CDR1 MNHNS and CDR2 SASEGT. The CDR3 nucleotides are TGTGCCAGCAGTGAAGGCAATGGGCGAGATTTCACAGATACGCAGTATTTT. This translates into CASSEGNGRDFTDTQYF.

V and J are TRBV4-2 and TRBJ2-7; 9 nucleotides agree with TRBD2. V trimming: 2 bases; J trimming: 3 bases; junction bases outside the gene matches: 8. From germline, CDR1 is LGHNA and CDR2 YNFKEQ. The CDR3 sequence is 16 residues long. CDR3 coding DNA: TGTGCCAGCAGCCAACTAGGGCCTAGCGGGGTCTACGAGCAGTACTTC. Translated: CASSQLGPSGVYEQYF.

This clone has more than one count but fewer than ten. The DNA for the CDR3 is TGTGCCAGCAGCACAGGAGGGGGCGGAACCTACGAGCAGTACTTC. This gives the protein CASSTGGGGTYEQYF. V and J are TRBV5-6 and TRBJ2-7; TRBD1 is a possible D gene (7 bases). V was clipped by 4 bases and J by 2 bases, with 16 bases between them. This CDR3 is 15 amino acids long. CDR1 and CDR2 from the germline V gene are SGHDT and YYEEEE.

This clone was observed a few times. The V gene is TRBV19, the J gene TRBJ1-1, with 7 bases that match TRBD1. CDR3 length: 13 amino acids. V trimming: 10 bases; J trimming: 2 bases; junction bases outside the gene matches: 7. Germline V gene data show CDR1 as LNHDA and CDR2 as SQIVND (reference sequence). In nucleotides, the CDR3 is TGTGCCACAGGCGGACAGGCTAACACTGAAGCTTTCTTT. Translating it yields CATGGQANTEAFF.